What follows are 26 T cell receptor beta chains derived from one specimen sequenced in a study of T cell responses to AZD1222 COVID-19 vaccine. Profiling relied on immunoSEQ multiplex PCR, and the TCRdb table lists in-frame clones only, not all of them. The sample lists 100,000 to 150,000 clones, roughly 90% occurring once. The sample in question was peripheral blood, obtained on day 0 of AZD1222 vaccination. The receptors stem from an adult in good health.

The chain uses TRBV27 and TRBJ2-5; D possibly corresponds to TRBD2 (6 bases). Germline V gene sequence: CDR1 MNHEY, CDR2 SMNVEV (reference sequence). The CDR3 contains 15 residues. Trimming stripped 2 bases from V and 10 bases from J, with 20 bases between. Here the CDR3 reads CASSLQQGGLRSQYF. The CDR3 DNA follows: TGTGCCAGCAGTTTACAGCAGGGAGGCTTAAGGAGCCAGTACTTC.

This clone is a singleton in its sample. The chain has TRBV6-5 and TRBJ2-1; 7 positions agree with TRBD2. This CDR3 comprises 11 residues. The germline V gene encodes CDR1 MNHEY and CDR2 SVGAGI. V gave up 8 bases and J gave up 9 bases; unmatched junction bases: 4. CDR3 sequence (DNA): TGTGCCAGCCGGACTAGTTTTGAGCAGTTCTTC. Translating it yields CASRTSFEQFF.

CDR3 sequence reads: CASSGREGRYGYTF. The CDR3 nucleotides are TGTGCCAGCAGTGGGAGGGAGGGGAGATATGGCTACACCTTC. The chain has TRBV6-4 and TRBJ1-2, with D perhaps matching TRBD1 (5 bases). Looked up from germline, CDR1 is MRHNA and CDR2 is SNTAGT. This CDR3 spans 14 amino acids. Trimming shortened V by 4 bases and J by 5 bases, and 14 bases separated the two germline ends.

The chain couples TRBV2 to TRBJ1-5, with D possibly being TRBD1 (6 bases). Trimming removed 5 bases at V and 0 bases at J, with 11 bases between. CDR1 SNHLY and CDR2 FYNNEI come from the germline V gene. This CDR3 contains 15 residues. As DNA, the CDR3 is TGTGCCAGCAGTCGGACAGCGGATAGCAATCAGCCCCAGCATTTT. Translating it yields CASSRTADSNQPQHF.

The chain is built from TRBV15 and TRBJ2-1, with TRBD2 matching over 9 bases. Germline lookup yields CDR1 LNHNV and CDR2 YYDKDF (reference sequence). The ends lost 0 bases at V and 9 bases at J; junction bases unmatched: 6. This CDR3 region has 15 residues. The CDR3 coding sequence is TGTGCCACCAGCAGAGAGGGCGGGGGGGCGGTTGAGCAGTTCTTC. Translated: CATSREGGGAVEQFF.

The chain combines TRBV4-3 with TRBJ1-2; D uncertain. The CDR3 extends over 15 amino acids. The V end was cut by 0 bases, the J end by 3 bases, with 11 bases between. Germline CDR1 LGHNA, CDR2 YSLEER. CDR3 sequence (DNA): TGCGCCAGCAGCCAAGATTCGGGCGTTTACTATGGCTACACCTTC. Amino acid sequence: CASSQDSGVYYGYTF.

The chain joins TRBV6-2 or TRBV6-3 to TRBJ1-5, with D tentatively TRBD1 (6 bases). The CDR3 length is 15 residues. V dropped 6 bases and J dropped 1 base, with 13 bases sitting between them. Germline CDR1 is MNHEY and CDR2 is SVGEGT. CDR3 in amino acids: CASSSGVPSNQPQHF. CDR3 in DNA: TGTGCCAGCAGCTCAGGGGTTCCGAGCAATCAGCCCCAGCATTTT.

Concerning this clone itself: Other DNA sequences in this sample translate to the same CDR3. The rearrangement uses TRBV18 and TRBJ1-1; D perhaps matches TRBD1 (6 bases). Germline assignment: CDR1 KGHSH and CDR2 LQKENI. The germline V and J ends were trimmed by 3 bases and 3 bases, with 11 bases remaining between them. This CDR3 has 14 amino acids. The CDR3 nucleotides read TGTGCCAGCTCACCCCAAGGGGGGGACACTGAAGCTTTCTTT. This encodes CASSPQGGDTEAFF.

The chain links TRBV7-8 to TRBJ2-7; no clear D gene. Germline CDR1 and CDR2: SGHVS and FQNEAQ. The V and J ends lost 5 bases and 3 bases respectively, with 5 bases between them. The CDR3 is made up of 11 amino acids. Here the CDR3 reads CASSTHYEQYF. As DNA, the CDR3 is TGTGCCAGCAGCACTCACTACGAGCAGTACTTC.

The rearrangement links TRBV7-9 to TRBJ1-2; D not resolved. The CDR3 runs to 13 residues. Germline CDR1 is SEHNR and CDR2 is FQNEAQ (reference sequence). V shed 2 bases and J shed 6 bases, with 10 bases lying between them. In DNA form, the CDR3 reads TGTGCCAGCAGCTTATCAGGCGGGGATGGCTACACCTTC. Translating it yields CASSLSGGDGYTF.

CDR3 nucleotides: TGTGCCAGTAGTATAGTCACTAGCGGGAGCGATACGCAGTATTTT. Translation: CASSIVTSGSDTQYF. The rearrangement uses TRBV19 and TRBJ2-3, with 11 positions matching TRBD2. This CDR3 is 15 amino acids long. Germline V gene data show CDR1 as LNHDA and CDR2 as SQIVND (reference sequence). Losses at the gene ends were 1 base for V and 6 bases for J; bases not matched to a gene: 3. Complete variable domain (other parts from reference TRBV19 and TRBJ2-3): DGGITQSPKYLFRKEGQNVTLSCEQNLNHDAMYWYRQDPGQGLRLIYYSQIVNDFQKGDIAEGYSVSREKKESFPLTVTSAQKNPTAFYLCASSIVTSGSDTQYFGPGTRLTVL.

This chain uses TRBV15 with TRBJ2-6; D is uncertain. This CDR3 region has 15 residues. The germline gives CDR1 LNHNV, CDR2 YYDKDF (reference sequence). V lost 1 base and J lost 0, with 4 bases in between. The CDR3 coding sequence is TGTGCCACCAGCAGAGCAGGCTCTGGGGCCAACGTCCTGACTTTC. Translation: CATSRAGSGANVLTF.

The chain uses TRBV15 and TRBJ2-2; the D gene could be TRBD1 or TRBD2 (6 bases each). The germline V gene has CDR1 LNHNV and CDR2 YYDKDF (reference sequence). V was cut by 0 bases and J by 0 bases, with 11 bases left in between. This CDR3 is 17 amino acids long. CDR3 DNA: TGTGCCACCAGCAGAGATAGGGGGGCAGCGAACACCGGGGAGCTGTTTTTT. Residues: CATSRDRGAANTGELFF.

CDR3 bases: TGTGCCAGCTCACCAAATCTAACAGGGGGTAGAAATGAGCAGTTCTTC. It yields the protein CASSPNLTGGRNEQFF. This chain uses TRBV18 with TRBJ2-1; the match to TRBD1 covers 8 bases. The junction had 10 bases not matched to a gene; V was cut back by 2 bases and J by 7 bases. Germline assignment: CDR1 KGHSH and CDR2 LQKENI. The CDR3 is 16 residues long.

This clone was recorded once. The chain links TRBV28 to TRBJ1-5; D remains ambiguous. The V end was cut by 3 bases, the J end by 5 bases, with 8 bases between. The CDR3 has 13 residues. Looked up from germline, CDR1 is MDHEN and CDR2 is SYDVKM. The CDR3 nucleotides are TGTGCCAGCAGTTTTGGCTTGTATCAGCCCCAGCATTTT. This gives the protein CASSFGLYQPQHF.

This chain uses TRBV6-5 with TRBJ2-1; TRBD1 aligns across 11 bases. V lost 2 bases to trimming and J lost 9 bases; unmatched junction nucleotides: 9. The germline V gene has CDR1 MNHEY and CDR2 SVGAGI. This CDR3 spans 16 amino acids. The CDR3 nucleotides are TGTGCCAGCAGTTACGCATGGGGACAGGGGGGAAGTGAGCAGTTCTTC. Protein sequence: CASSYAWGQGGSEQFF.

CDR3 in amino acids: CTSSPARLTGNEQFF. The CDR3 coding sequence is TGCACCAGCAGCCCCGCTCGCCTAACCGGGAATGAGCAGTTCTTC. This rearrangement joins TRBV1 to TRBJ2-1; the table's D call, TRBD2, was not checked against the DNA. TRBV1 is a recognized pseudogene. CDR3 length equals 15 residues.

In regard to this clone: The same CDR3 can be traced to other DNA sequences in this sample. The chain couples TRBV18 to TRBJ2-1; no clear D. V was trimmed by 3 bases and J by 7 bases, leaving 4 bases between them. This CDR3 contains 11 residues. The germline V gene encodes CDR1 KGHSH and CDR2 LQKENI. The CDR3 nucleotides read TGTGCCAGCTCACCGGGGAATGAGCAGTTCTTC. It is translated as CASSPGNEQFF.

This sequence joins TRBV5-4 and TRBJ1-1; D remains unclear. V was trimmed by 6 bases and J by 1 base, leaving 7 bases between them. CDR3 size: 12 residues. The germline CDR1 and CDR2 sequences are SGHNT and YYREEE (reference sequence). The CDR3 DNA follows: TGTGCCAGCACACGAGGGAACACTGAAGCTTTCTTT. It translates to CASTRGNTEAFF.

This chain links TRBV6-6 with TRBJ2-7, with D possibly being TRBD2 (6 bases). The V end was cut by 10 bases, the J end by 0 bases, with 16 bases between. Germline V lookup: CDR1 MNHNY, CDR2 SVGAGI (reference sequence). The CDR3 has 14 residues. In DNA form, the CDR3 reads TGTGCCACCCAATTGGGGGGTAGCTCCTACGAGCAGTACTTC. Its protein product is CATQLGGSSYEQYF.

CDR3 protein: CASIPGHPTNEKLFF. The CDR3 bases are TGTGCCAGCATCCCGGGACACCCAACTAATGAAAAACTGTTTTTT. The chain uses TRBV21-1 and TRBJ1-4; TRBD1 is the table's D call, not checked against the DNA. TRBV21-1 counts as a pseudogene. There are 15 residues in the CDR3.

V gene TRBV30 combines with J gene TRBJ2-2; no clear D. This CDR3 has 14 amino acids. CDR1 and CDR2 (germline): GTSNPN, SVGIG (reference sequence). Trimming removed 0 bases from V and 4 bases from J, with 9 bases in between. CDR3 residues: CAWSVLGVTGELFF. The DNA of the CDR3 is TGTGCCTGGAGTGTACTCGGTGTCACCGGGGAGCTGTTTTTT.

The rearrangement uses TRBV7-6 and TRBJ2-1, with D tentatively TRBD2 (6 bases). Trimming removed 5 bases from V and 9 bases from J, with 8 bases in between. This CDR3 has 11 residues. The germline CDR1 and CDR2 sequences are SGHVS and FNYEAQ. CDR3: CASSQEGEQFF. The CDR3 DNA reads TGTGCCAGCAGCCAGGAGGGTGAGCAGTTCTTC. Complete variable domain (other parts from reference TRBV7-6 and TRBJ2-1): GAGVSQSPRYKVTKRGQDVALRCDPISGHVSLYWYRQALGQGPEFLTYFNYEAQQDKSGLPNDRFSAERPEGSISTLTIQRTEQRDSAMYRCASSQEGEQFFGPGTRLTVL.

J is TRBJ1-2 and V is TRBV11-3, with D tentatively TRBD1 (6 bases). The CDR3 contains 15 residues. Germline loops: CDR1 SGHNT, CDR2 YENEEA. The ends were cut back, 1 base at V and 1 base at J, with 10 bases in the middle. CDR3 in DNA: TGTGCCAGCAGCTTAGGGCAGGGGAGTAACTATGGCTACACCTTC. It yields the protein CASSLGQGSNYGYTF.

The chain links TRBV18 to TRBJ1-2; 9 bases agree with TRBD1. The trim removed 4 bases at V and 4 bases at J, leaving 7 bases unmatched. CDR3 length equals 15 residues. Germline CDR1 KGHSH, CDR2 LQKENI. The CDR3 region is CASSQTGQGPYGYTF. The CDR3 nucleotides are TGTGCCAGCTCACAAACGGGACAGGGACCCTATGGCTACACCTTC.

The rearrangement links TRBV19 to TRBJ2-1; D perhaps matches TRBD2 (6 bases). V gave up 9 bases and J gave up 2 bases, with 20 bases separating them. This CDR3 contains 16 residues. Germline CDR1 and CDR2: LNHDA and SQIVND (reference sequence). CDR3 loop: CASSPARGLAYNEQFF. Written as DNA, the CDR3 is TGTGCCAGCAGCCCCGCCCGGGGGTTAGCCTACAATGAGCAGTTCTTC.